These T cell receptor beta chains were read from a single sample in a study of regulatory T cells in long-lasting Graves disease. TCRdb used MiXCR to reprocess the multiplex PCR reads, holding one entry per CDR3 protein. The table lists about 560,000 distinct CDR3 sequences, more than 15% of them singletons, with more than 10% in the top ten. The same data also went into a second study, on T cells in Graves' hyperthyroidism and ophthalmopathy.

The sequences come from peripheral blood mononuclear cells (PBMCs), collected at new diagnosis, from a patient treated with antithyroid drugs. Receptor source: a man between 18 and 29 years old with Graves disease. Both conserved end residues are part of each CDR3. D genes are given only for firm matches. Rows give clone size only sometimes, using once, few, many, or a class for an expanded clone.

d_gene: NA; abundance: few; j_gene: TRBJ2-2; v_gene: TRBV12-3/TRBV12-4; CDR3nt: TGTGCCAGCAGTCCCCGCGTTGCCGCCGGGGAGCTGTTTTTT; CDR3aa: CASSPRVAAGELFF
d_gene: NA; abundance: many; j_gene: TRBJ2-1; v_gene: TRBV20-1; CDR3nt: TGCAGTGCTCACGGGACTTGGCGGAGCTCCTACAATGAGCAGTTCTTC; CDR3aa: CSAHGTWRSSYNEQFF
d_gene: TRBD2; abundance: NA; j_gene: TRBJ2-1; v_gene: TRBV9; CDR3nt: TGTGCCAGCAGCGTAGGTCGCCTAGCGGGAGGGCCTGGGGATGAGCAGTTCTTC; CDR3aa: CASSVGRLAGGPGDEQFF
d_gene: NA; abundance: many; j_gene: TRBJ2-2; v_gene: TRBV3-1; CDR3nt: TGTGCCAGCACGCACACCGGGGAGCTGTTTTTT; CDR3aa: CASTHTGELFF
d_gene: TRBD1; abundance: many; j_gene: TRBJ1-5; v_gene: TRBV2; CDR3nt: TGTGCCAGCAACGGACAGGGGAATAGCAATCAGCCCCAGCATTTT; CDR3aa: CASNGQGNSNQPQHF
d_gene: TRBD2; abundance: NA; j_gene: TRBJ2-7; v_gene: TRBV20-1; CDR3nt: TGCAGTGCTAGATCCGGACTAGCGGCCTACGAGCAGTACTTC; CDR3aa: CSARSGLAAYEQYF
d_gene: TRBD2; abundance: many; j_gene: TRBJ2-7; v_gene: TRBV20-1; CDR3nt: TGCAGTGCTAGAGAGACGAACCGCGGGAGTTTCGAGCAGTACTTC; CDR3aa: CSARETNRGSFEQYF
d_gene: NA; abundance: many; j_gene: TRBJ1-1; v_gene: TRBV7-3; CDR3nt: TGTGCCAGCAGCCCAAGACCAGGGGCCTTCAAGAACACTGAAGCTTTCTTT; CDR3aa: CASSPRPGAFKNTEAFF
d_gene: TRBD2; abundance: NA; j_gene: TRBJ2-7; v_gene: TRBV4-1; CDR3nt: TGCGCCAGCAGCCAAGATCAAACCGGGACTAGTTCATACGAGCAGTACTTC; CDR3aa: CASSQDQTGTSSYEQYF
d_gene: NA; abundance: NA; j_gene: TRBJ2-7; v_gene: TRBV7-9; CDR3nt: TGTGCCAGCAGCCAGACCGGAAACTACGAGCAGTACTTC; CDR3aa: CASSQTGNYEQYF
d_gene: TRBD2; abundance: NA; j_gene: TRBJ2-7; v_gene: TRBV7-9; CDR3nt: TGTGCCAGCAGCTCCCTAGGGACTAGCGGGAGGGGATCCTACGAGCAGTATTTC; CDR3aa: CASSSLGTSGRGSYEQYF
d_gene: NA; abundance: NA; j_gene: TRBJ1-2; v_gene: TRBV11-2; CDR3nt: TGTGCCAGCAGATCGACGTCCAGAGCGACAGGAACGGCTGGCTACACCTTC; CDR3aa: CASRSTSRATGTAGYTF
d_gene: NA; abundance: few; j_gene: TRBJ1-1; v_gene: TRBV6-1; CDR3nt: TGTGCCAGCAGTGATTTGGGAAGCAACACTGAAGCTTTCTTT; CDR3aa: CASSDLGSNTEAFF
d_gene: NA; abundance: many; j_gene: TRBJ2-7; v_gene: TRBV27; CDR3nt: TGTGCCAGCATGCCCATACAGGGAACACTACGTGAGCAGTACTTC; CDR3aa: CASMPIQGTLREQYF
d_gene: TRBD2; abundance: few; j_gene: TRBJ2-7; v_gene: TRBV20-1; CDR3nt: TGCAGTGCCCCGCTGGAGCTTAGCGGGAGTGGATACGAGCAGTACTTC; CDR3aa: CSAPLELSGSGYEQYF
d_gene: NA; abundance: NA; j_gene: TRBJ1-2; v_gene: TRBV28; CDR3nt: TGTGCCAGCAGTTTATCGCGGGCAGGCTATGGCTACACCTTC; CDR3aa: CASSLSRAGYGYTF
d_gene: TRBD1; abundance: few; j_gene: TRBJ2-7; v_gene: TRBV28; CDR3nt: TGTGCCAGCACCTTTCCCGGGACAGGGCGTCCCGAGCAGTACTTC; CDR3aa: CASTFPGTGRPEQYF
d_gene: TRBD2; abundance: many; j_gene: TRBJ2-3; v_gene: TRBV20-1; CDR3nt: TGCAGTGCTAGAGCACCGGGACTAGCGAGAGATACGCAGTATTTT; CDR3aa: CSARAPGLARDTQYF
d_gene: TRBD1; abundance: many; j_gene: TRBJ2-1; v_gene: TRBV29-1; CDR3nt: TGCAGCGCGGGACAGGATGAGCAGTTCTTC; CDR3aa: CSAGQDEQFF
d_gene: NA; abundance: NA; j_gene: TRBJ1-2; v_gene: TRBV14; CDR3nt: TGTGCCAGCAGCCAAGTTAGAAACTATGGCTACACCTTC; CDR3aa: CASSQVRNYGYTF
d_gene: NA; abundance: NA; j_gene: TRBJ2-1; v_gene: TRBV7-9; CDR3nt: TGTGCCAGCCAGGGGAGGGGCCCACATCTTGAGCAGTTCTTC; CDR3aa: CASQGRGPHLEQFF
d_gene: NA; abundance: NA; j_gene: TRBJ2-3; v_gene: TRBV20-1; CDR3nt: TGCAGTGCTAGTTCCTGGACCACAGATACGCAGTATTTT; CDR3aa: CSASSWTTDTQYF
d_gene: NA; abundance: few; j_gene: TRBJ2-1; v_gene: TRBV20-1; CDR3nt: TGCAGTGCTAGAGATCCGGCAGGGCCTTCCTACAATGAGCAGTTCTTC; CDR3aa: CSARDPAGPSYNEQFF
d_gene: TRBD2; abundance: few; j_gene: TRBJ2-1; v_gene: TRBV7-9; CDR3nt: TGTGCCAGCAGCATACGGACGGGGACTAGCGGGAGGGACAATGAGCAGTTCTTC; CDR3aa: CASSIRTGTSGRDNEQFF
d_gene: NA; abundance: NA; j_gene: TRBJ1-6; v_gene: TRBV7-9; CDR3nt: TGTGCCAGCAGCTTACCCGGTCCTTCATCACCCCTCCACTTT; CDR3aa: CASSLPGPSSPLHF
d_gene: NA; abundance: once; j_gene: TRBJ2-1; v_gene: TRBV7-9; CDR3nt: TGTGCCAGCAGCTTAGTCGCGGGGGCCCCGGCGGTCGGGCAGTTCTTC; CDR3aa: CASSLVAGAPAVGQFF
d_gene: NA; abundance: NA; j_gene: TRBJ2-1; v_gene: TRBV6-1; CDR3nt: TGTGCCAGCAGTGCGCAGGGTACGGTCCACAATGAGCAGTTCTTC; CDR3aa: CASSAQGTVHNEQFF
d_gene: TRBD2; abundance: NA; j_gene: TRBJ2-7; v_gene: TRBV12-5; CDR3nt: TGTGCTAGTGGACTGGTACTCGCGGGAGGCGCGGGTGAGCAGTACTTC; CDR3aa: CASGLVLAGGAGEQYF
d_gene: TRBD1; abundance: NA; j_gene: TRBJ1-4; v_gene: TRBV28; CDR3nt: TGTGCCAGCAGTTCGGACAGGGAAGGCGAAAAACTGTTTTTT; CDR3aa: CASSSDREGEKLFF
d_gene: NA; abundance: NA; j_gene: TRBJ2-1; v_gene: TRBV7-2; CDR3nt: TGTGCCAGCAGTTATACCGGGACCCACAATGAGCAGTTCTTC; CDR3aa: CASSYTGTHNEQFF
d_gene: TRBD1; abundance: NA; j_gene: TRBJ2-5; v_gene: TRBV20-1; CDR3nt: TGCAGTGCTAGCCCCGGACAGGGTGGGGAGACCCAGTACTTC; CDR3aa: CSASPGQGGETQYF
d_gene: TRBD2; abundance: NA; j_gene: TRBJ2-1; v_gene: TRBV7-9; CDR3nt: TGTGCCGCCAGCTTAGAGTGGTCGGGACTACTAAATGAGCAGTTCTTC; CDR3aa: CAASLEWSGLLNEQFF
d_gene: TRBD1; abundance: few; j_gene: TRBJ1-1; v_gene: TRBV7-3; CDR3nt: TGTGCCAGCAGCCCGAAAACAGGGGGCACTGAAGCTTTCTTT; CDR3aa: CASSPKTGGTEAFF
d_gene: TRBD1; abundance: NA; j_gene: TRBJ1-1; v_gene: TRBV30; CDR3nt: TGTGCCTGGGGACAGGGAGTGACTGAAGCTTTCTTT; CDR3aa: CAWGQGVTEAFF
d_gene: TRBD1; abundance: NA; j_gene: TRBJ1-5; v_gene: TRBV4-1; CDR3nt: TGCGCCAGCAGCCAATTCGGACAGGAGGACCAGCCCCAGCATTTT; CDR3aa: CASSQFGQEDQPQHF
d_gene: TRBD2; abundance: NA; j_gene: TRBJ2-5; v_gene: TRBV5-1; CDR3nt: TGCGCCAGCAGCTGGGGACTAGCGGGCCAAGAGACCCAGTACTTC; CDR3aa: CASSWGLAGQETQYF
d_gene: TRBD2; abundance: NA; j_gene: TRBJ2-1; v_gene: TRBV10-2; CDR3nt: TGCGCCAGCGAGGGAGGGTCTGAGCAGTTCTTC; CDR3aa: CASEGGSEQFF
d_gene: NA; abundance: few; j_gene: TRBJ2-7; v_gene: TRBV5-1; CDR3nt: TGCGCCAGCAGCTTGGTTAAAGCAGGAGCCTACGAGCAGTACTTC; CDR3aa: CASSLVKAGAYEQYF
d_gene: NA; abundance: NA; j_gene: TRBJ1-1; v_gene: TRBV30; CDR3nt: TGTGCCTGGACCAGAACAGGTGTCACTGAAGCTTTCTTT; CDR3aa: CAWTRTGVTEAFF
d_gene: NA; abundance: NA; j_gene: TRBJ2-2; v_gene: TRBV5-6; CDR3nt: TGTGCCAGCAGCCGTGACAGTAACACCGGGGAGCTGTTTTTT; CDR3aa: CASSRDSNTGELFF
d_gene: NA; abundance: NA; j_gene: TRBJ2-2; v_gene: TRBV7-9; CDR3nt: TGTGCCAGCAGCTTAAGACAGGGAGGTAGGACCGGGGAGCTGTTTTTT; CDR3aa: CASSLRQGGRTGELFF
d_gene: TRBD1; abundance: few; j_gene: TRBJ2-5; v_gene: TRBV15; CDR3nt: TGTGCCACCAGCAGAGGGGGTGAAGGGGGCCTACAAGAGACCCAGTACTTC; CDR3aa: CATSRGGEGGLQETQYF
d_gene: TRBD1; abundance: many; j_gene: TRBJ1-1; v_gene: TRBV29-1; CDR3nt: TGCAGCCTTGGACAGGGGAGCACTGAAGCTTTCTTT; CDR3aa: CSLGQGSTEAFF
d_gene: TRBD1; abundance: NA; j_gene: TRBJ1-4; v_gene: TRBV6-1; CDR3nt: TGTGCCAGCAGCCCAGGGGGAGTTGGTGAAAAACTGTTTTTT; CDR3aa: CASSPGGVGEKLFF
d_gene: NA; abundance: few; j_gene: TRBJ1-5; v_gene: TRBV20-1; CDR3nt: TGCAGTGCCAGTCCGACGGGCTACAATCAGCCCCAGCATTTT; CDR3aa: CSASPTGYNQPQHF
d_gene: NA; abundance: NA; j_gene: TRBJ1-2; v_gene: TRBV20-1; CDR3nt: TGCAGTGCTAGAGTTCCCCGGAGGAACCCCCATGGCTACACCTTC; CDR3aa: CSARVPRRNPHGYTF
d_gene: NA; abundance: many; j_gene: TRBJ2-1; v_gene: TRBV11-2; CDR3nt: TGTGCCAGCAGCTTAGATCCCAATGAGCAGTTCTTC; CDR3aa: CASSLDPNEQFF
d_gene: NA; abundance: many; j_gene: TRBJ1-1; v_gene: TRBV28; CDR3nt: TGTGCCAGCAGGCCTCCGGGACGCGCTAACACTGAAGCTTTCTTT; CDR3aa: CASRPPGRANTEAFF
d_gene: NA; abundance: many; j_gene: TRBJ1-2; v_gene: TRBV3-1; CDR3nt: TGTGCCAGCAGCCCACCTCATGGCAGGAACTATGGCTACACCTTC; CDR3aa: CASSPPHGRNYGYTF
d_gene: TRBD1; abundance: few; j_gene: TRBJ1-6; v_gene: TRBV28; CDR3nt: TGTGCCAGCAGTTTCGGGGACAGACGCAATTCACCCCTCCACTTT; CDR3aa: CASSFGDRRNSPLHF
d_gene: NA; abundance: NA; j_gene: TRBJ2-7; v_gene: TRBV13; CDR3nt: TGTGCCAGCAGCCCTACGAGGGGGGAGTCCTACGAGCAGTACTTC; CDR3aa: CASSPTRGESYEQYF
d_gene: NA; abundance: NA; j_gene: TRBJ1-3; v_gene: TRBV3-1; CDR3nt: TGTGTCAGCAGCCAAGAGTCGTCCACCAGGCTGAGCTCTGGAAACACCATATATTTT; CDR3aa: CVSSQESSTRLSSGNTIYF
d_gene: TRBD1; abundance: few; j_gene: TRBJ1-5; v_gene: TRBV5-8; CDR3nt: TGTGCCAGCAGCTTCGGAGGGGGCCGGGCCCTCAATCAGCCCCAGCATTTT; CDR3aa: CASSFGGGRALNQPQHF
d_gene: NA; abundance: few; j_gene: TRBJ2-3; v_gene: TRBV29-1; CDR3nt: TGCAGCGTTGAAGATAATACCCAGGCAAGCACAGATACGCAGTATTTT; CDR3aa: CSVEDNTQASTDTQYF
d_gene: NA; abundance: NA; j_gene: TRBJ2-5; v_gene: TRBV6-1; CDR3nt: TGTGCCAACAGTGAAGTAGGCCAAGAGACCCAGTACTTC; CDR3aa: CANSEVGQETQYF